This TCR beta chain was sequenced for a study of shared clonotypes between healthy human individuals. The method was immunoSEQ multiplex PCR; TCRdb's version includes in-frame clones alone and lacks a portion of them. The sample includes about 340,000 clones, about 70% of them seen just once. The CDR3 spans 14 residues. The germline CDR1 and CDR2 sequences are SNHLY and FYNNEI. V lost 4 bases to trimming and J lost 6 bases; unmatched junction nucleotides: 5. Points on this clone: What it binds is not known.

Study-wide findings and caveats: Sharing across four donors was highest in naive CD4 (around 5%) and lowest in memory CD8 (roughly 0.4%).

Sequenced sample: memory CD4+ T cells sorted from blood. Subset reported: CD45RA-negative fraction. The chain combines TRBV2 with TRBJ1-4; TRBD1 matches 7 bases. The clonotype was recovered from a man between 25 and 39 years old in good health. The chain's CDR3 is CASSVNRGDEKLFF. In DNA, the CDR3 is TGTGCCAGCAGTGTTAACAGGGGAGATGAAAAACTGTTTTTT.